This T cell receptor beta chain was obtained from a study of T cell changes during pregnancy in multiple sclerosis. TCRdb's copy holds only in-frame clones and misses some; the assay was immunoSEQ multiplex PCR. This table has 44,000 or so clones, more than 75% appearing once. This sequence was found in a female donor in good health, enrolled as a control in a pregnancy study. The sample here was CD8+ T cells from peripheral blood mononuclear cells, taken after pregnancy.

For the CDR3, the DNA is TGTGCCAGCAGCTTGACAGGGTTAGGAAACACCATATATTTT. Protein: CASSLTGLGNTIYF. This chain uses TRBV7-3 with TRBJ1-3; 7 bases line up with TRBD1. Germline V gene lookup returns CDR1 SGHTA and CDR2 FQGTGA. After removal of 3 bases from V and 4 bases from J, the junction contained 3 bases not matched to a gene. The CDR3 contains 14 residues.